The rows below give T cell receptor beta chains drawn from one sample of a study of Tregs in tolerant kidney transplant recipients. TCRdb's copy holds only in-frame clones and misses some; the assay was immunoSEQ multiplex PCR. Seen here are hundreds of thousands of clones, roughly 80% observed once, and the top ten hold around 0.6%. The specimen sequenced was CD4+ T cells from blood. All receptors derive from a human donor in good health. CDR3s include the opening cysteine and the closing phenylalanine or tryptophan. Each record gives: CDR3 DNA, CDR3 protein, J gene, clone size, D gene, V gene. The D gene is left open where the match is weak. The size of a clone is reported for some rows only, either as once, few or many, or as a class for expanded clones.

DNA: TGCGCCAGCAGCGGCGGGACACGGGGGTACTATGGCTACACCTTC
CDR3: CASSGGTRGYYGYTF
J: TRBJ1-2
size: NA
D: NA
V: TRBV5-1

DNA: TGTGCCACCAGGGCGGGCAGGGCAGTTTCGGATACGCAGTATTTT
CDR3: CATRAGRAVSDTQYF
J: TRBJ2-3
size: NA
D: NA
V: TRBV15

DNA: TGTGCCAGCTCTCCCCGACAGGGCGTTGTGTACGAGCAGTACTTC
CDR3: CASSPRQGVVYEQYF
J: TRBJ2-7
size: NA
D: TRBD1
V: TRBV18

DNA: TGTGCCAGCAGCCCACCTGGGCGGACAGGGGCCTATGGCTACACCTTC
CDR3: CASSPPGRTGAYGYTF
J: TRBJ1-2
size: NA
D: TRBD1
V: TRBV27

DNA: TGTGCCAGCAGCTCGGACAGCTCCTACAATGAGCAGTTCTTC
CDR3: CASSSDSSYNEQFF
J: TRBJ2-1
size: few
D: NA
V: TRBV5-6

DNA: TGTGCCTGGAGTCTTAGGACAGGAGACAATCAGCCCCAGCATTTT
CDR3: CAWSLRTGDNQPQHF
J: TRBJ1-5
size: NA
D: TRBD1
V: TRBV30

DNA: TGTGCCAGCAGCTTCGAGGTGGGCGGGAGGAAACGTTTCTTC
CDR3: CASSFEVGGRKRFF
J: TRBJ2-1
size: NA
D: TRBD2
V: TRBV7-2

DNA: TGTGCCAGCAGCCTAGGACAGCTCTCCTACGAGCAGTACTTC
CDR3: CASSLGQLSYEQYF
J: TRBJ2-7
size: NA
D: NA
V: TRBV14

DNA: TGTGCCAGCAGCTTCCGCTACAGGACTAACTATGGCTACACCTTC
CDR3: CASSFRYRTNYGYTF
J: TRBJ1-2
size: once
D: NA
V: TRBV5-8

DNA: TGTGCCTGGAGTGTGGTGACAGGATACTATGGCTACACCTTC
CDR3: CAWSVVTGYYGYTF
J: TRBJ1-2
size: NA
D: NA
V: TRBV30

DNA: TGTGCCAGCAGCGCCGAGGCCCCTTGGGAAAACACTGAAGCTTTCTTT
CDR3: CASSAEAPWENTEAFF
J: TRBJ1-1
size: NA
D: NA
V: TRBV9

DNA: TGTGCCAGCGGTGGGGGGACGGTTTTGGCAGATACGCAGTATTTT
CDR3: CASGGGTVLADTQYF
J: TRBJ2-3
size: NA
D: NA
V: TRBV2

DNA: TGTGCCAGCAGCACTCACAGGGGGGAAACTGAAGCTTTCTTT
CDR3: CASSTHRGETEAFF
J: TRBJ1-1
size: NA
D: TRBD1
V: TRBV6-6

DNA: TGTGCCAGCAGTGAAGGGGGGAGTAGACCCCAGCATTTT
CDR3: CASSEGGSRPQHF
J: TRBJ1-5
size: NA
D: NA
V: TRBV6-1

DNA: TGTGCCAGCAGTCACGGGACACTCTCCTACGAGCAGTACTTC
CDR3: CASSHGTLSYEQYF
J: TRBJ2-7
size: NA
D: NA
V: TRBV2

DNA: TGTGCCAGCAGTGACCGCCGGTGGGAGAGCTCCTACGAGCAGTACTTC
CDR3: CASSDRRWESSYEQYF
J: TRBJ2-7
size: NA
D: NA
V: TRBV6-1

DNA: TGTGCCAGCAGTTCCAGTAGGGGGCAGGGCTATGGCTACACCTTC
CDR3: CASSSSRGQGYGYTF
J: TRBJ1-2
size: NA
D: TRBD1
V: TRBV28

DNA: TGTGCCAGCAGCCCCCCTATCGTGGGGAATGAGCAGTTCTTC
CDR3: CASSPPIVGNEQFF
J: TRBJ2-1
size: NA
D: NA
V: TRBV6-5

DNA: TGTGCCAGCTCGCCTAGCGGGACTGAATCCTACGAGCAGTACTTC
CDR3: CASSPSGTESYEQYF
J: TRBJ2-7
size: NA
D: TRBD2
V: TRBV18

DNA: TGTGCCAGTAGCGACAGGGGCGGAAGCTCCTACAATGAGCAGTTCTTC
CDR3: CASSDRGGSSYNEQFF
J: TRBJ2-1
size: NA
D: TRBD1
V: TRBV19

DNA: TGTGCCAGCAGCGCCCCTGGAGCCCGTGGATACAATGAGCAGTTCTTC
CDR3: CASSAPGARGYNEQFF
J: TRBJ2-1
size: NA
D: NA
V: TRBV9

DNA: TGTGCCAGCAGCCCTACTAGTTTAGGAGAGACCCAGTACTTC
CDR3: CASSPTSLGETQYF
J: TRBJ2-5
size: NA
D: NA
V: TRBV7-6

DNA: TGTGCCAGCAGTTACCCTAAGGCTAGCGGGGGGGCGGAACAAGAGACCCAGTACTTC
CDR3: CASSYPKASGGAEQETQYF
J: TRBJ2-5
size: NA
D: TRBD2
V: TRBV6-7

DNA: TGTGCCAGCAGTGATTATCTCGGTGGCAGTTATGGGACCCAGTACTTC
CDR3: CASSDYLGGSYGTQYF
J: TRBJ2-5
size: NA
D: NA
V: TRBV2

DNA: TGCGCCAGCTCAGCCCTGGGGAAGACGGGAACTGAAGCTTTCTTT
CDR3: CASSALGKTGTEAFF
J: TRBJ1-1
size: NA
D: NA
V: TRBV5-1

DNA: TGTGCCGGCCGCGAGACAGGGGGTTTTACCGGGGAGCTGTTTTTT
CDR3: CAGRETGGFTGELFF
J: TRBJ2-2
size: NA
D: TRBD1
V: TRBV5-5

DNA: TGTGCCAGCTCAGCGACAGCTCCAAACACTGAAGCTTTCTTT
CDR3: CASSATAPNTEAFF
J: TRBJ1-1
size: NA
D: NA
V: TRBV18

DNA: TGTGCCAGCAGCTTAGAGGGGTACAGGGGTGAAAAACTGTTTTTT
CDR3: CASSLEGYRGEKLFF
J: TRBJ1-4
size: NA
D: TRBD1
V: TRBV7-8

DNA: TGTGCCAGCAGCTTATCGAGGAGATGGTCTGGAAACACCATATATTTT
CDR3: CASSLSRRWSGNTIYF
J: TRBJ1-3
size: NA
D: NA
V: TRBV11-2

DNA: TGTGCCAGCAGCTTGGCCAAGTTAGCGGGAGTCACAGATACGCAGTATTTT
CDR3: CASSLAKLAGVTDTQYF
J: TRBJ2-3
size: NA
D: TRBD2
V: TRBV5-4

DNA: TGTGCCAGCAGGATGACTAGCGGGAATTTAAATGAGCAGTTCTTC
CDR3: CASRMTSGNLNEQFF
J: TRBJ2-1
size: NA
D: TRBD2
V: TRBV5-4

DNA: TGTGCCAGCAGGGCTAGCGGGCCTACCTACGAGCAGTACTTC
CDR3: CASRASGPTYEQYF
J: TRBJ2-7
size: NA
D: TRBD2
V: TRBV2

DNA: TGCGCCAGCAGCCAGCGCGTTGCGGACATTCAGTACTTC
CDR3: CASSQRVADIQYF
J: TRBJ2-4
size: NA
D: NA
V: TRBV4-1

DNA: TGTGCCAGCAGCTTGGTGGGGGCCAGGGGTACGCAGTATTTT
CDR3: CASSLVGARGTQYF
J: TRBJ2-3
size: NA
D: NA
V: TRBV5-4

DNA: TGTGCCATCAGTGAATCTGATGGAAACACCATATATTTT
CDR3: CAISESDGNTIYF
J: TRBJ1-3
size: few
D: NA
V: TRBV10-3

DNA: TGTGCCAGCCAAGAGACAGGGGCCTACGAGCAGTACTTC
CDR3: CASQETGAYEQYF
J: TRBJ2-7
size: NA
D: TRBD1
V: TRBV5-6

DNA: TGCGCCAGCAGCCGAGGTATCGGTGAATACACAGATACGCAGTATTTT
CDR3: CASSRGIGEYTDTQYF
J: TRBJ2-3
size: NA
D: NA
V: TRBV4-1

DNA: TGTGCCAGCAGCCGGATCGGGGAGACCCAGTACTTC
CDR3: CASSRIGETQYF
J: TRBJ2-5
size: NA
D: NA
V: TRBV14

DNA: TGTGGAGCTAGCGGGGGTTACAATGAGCAGTTCTTC
CDR3: CGASGGYNEQFF
J: TRBJ2-1
size: NA
D: TRBD2
V: TRBV28

DNA: TGTGCCAGCAGTTCCCCCCACAGGGACTACGAGCAGTACTTC
CDR3: CASSSPHRDYEQYF
J: TRBJ2-7
size: NA
D: NA
V: TRBV6-6

DNA: TGTGCCTGGACCCCTCGCGATACGCAGTATTTT
CDR3: CAWTPRDTQYF
J: TRBJ2-3
size: NA
D: NA
V: TRBV30

DNA: TGTGCCAGCAGCGTTAATCCATTGGACGTCAGGTACACCTTC
CDR3: CASSVNPLDVRYTF
J: TRBJ1-2
size: NA
D: NA
V: TRBV5-4